The 32 T cell receptor beta chains below come from one sample, sequenced in a study of human T cells and chemical hapten exposure. TCRdb called the RACE reads again in MiXCR, with one record for every CDR3 protein. The table records under 50,000 distinct CDR3 sequences, approximately 7.6% of them present only once. Regarding time point: pre-sensitization, week 0. Treatment denoted: therapeutic diphenylcyclopropenone sensitization with weekly scalp DPC. The source was whole blood, collected in connection with sensitization to the hapten diphenylcyclopropenone (DPC). These receptors were taken from a woman in her forties or fifties with alopecia areata. Some clones in this sample may be carry-over from other donors' samples.

The gene calls are TRBV15 and TRBJ2-3, with 11 bases lining up with TRBD1. CDR3 length equals 19 residues. V lost 7 bases to trimming and J lost 3 bases; unmatched junction nucleotides: 18. Germline lookup yields CDR1 LNHNV and CDR2 YYDKDF (reference sequence). CDR3 sequence reads: CATTQRPPGTGGLTDTQYF. The CDR3 region has the DNA TGTGCCACCACCCAACGTCCCCCTGGGACAGGGGGTTTAACAGATACGCAGTATTTT.

The table lists this clonotype with many counts. V is TRBV12-3 or TRBV12-4 and J is TRBJ2-1, with D perhaps TRBD1 or TRBD2 (6 bases each). The V gene lost 5 bases and the J gene lost 15 bases, with 14 bases spanning the gap. The CDR3 runs to 11 residues. CDR3 sequence: CASSGRGETFF. The CDR3 DNA reads TGTGCCAGCAGTGGAAGGGGGGAAACGTTCTTC.

Here the CDR3 DNA reads TGCAGCGTTCAGACCCGGTATGGAGAAAAACTGTTTTTT. This sequence encodes CSVQTRYGEKLFF. The chain recombines TRBV29-1 with TRBJ1-4; D not resolved. V was cut by 5 bases and J by 8 bases, with 15 bases left in between. CDR3 length: 13 amino acids. Looked up from germline, CDR1 is SQVTM and CDR2 is ANQGSEA.

In this sample, this clonotype turned up many times. The chain links TRBV20-1 to TRBJ2-2, with 11 bases aligning to TRBD2. The CDR3 loop spans 16 amino acids. Germline loops: CDR1 DFQATT, CDR2 SNEGSKA (reference sequence). After removal of 6 bases from V and 6 bases from J, the junction contained 12 bases not matched to a gene. CDR3 sequence reads: CSAHPPLAGGAGELFF. Here the CDR3 DNA reads TGCAGTGCCCATCCCCCTCTAGCGGGAGGCGCCGGGGAGCTGTTTTTT.

The sample holds many counts of this clonotype. The chain uses TRBV29-1 and TRBJ1-2, with D hard to call. Germline V gene sequence: CDR1 SQVTM, CDR2 ANQGSEA. Trimming shortened V by 1 base and J by 4 bases, and 10 bases separated the two germline ends. This CDR3 contains 13 residues. This CDR3 reads CSVEGGTLYGYTF. The CDR3 DNA reads as TGCAGCGTTGAAGGCGGAACCCTCTATGGCTACACCTTC.

This clonotype turned up a few times. The chain carries TRBV6-2 or TRBV6-3 and TRBJ2-5, with 9 bases that match TRBD2. The CDR3 is 16 residues long. The trim removed 10 bases at V and 2 bases at J, leaving 14 bases unmatched. CDR1 is MNHEY, CDR2 SVGEGT, per germline. This CDR3 reads CATGGLAGRYQETQYF. The CDR3 DNA follows: TGTGCCACCGGTGGCCTAGCGGGGAGATATCAAGAGACCCAGTACTTC.

This clonotype showed up just a few times. The V call is TRBV7-2, the J call TRBJ1-2; TRBD1 aligns across 8 bases. With 0 bases clipped from V and 8 bases from J, the junction kept 8 bases outside the gene matches. Germline lookup yields CDR1 SGHTA and CDR2 FQGNSA. This CDR3 is 15 amino acids long. The CDR3 coding sequence is TGTGCCAGCAGCTTAGCGCTCCAGGGGGCTGAAGGCTACACCTTC. Translated: CASSLALQGAEGYTF.

V usage is TRBV9 and J usage is TRBJ2-7; 8 nucleotides align to TRBD1. The CDR3 is 14 amino acids. The V gene's germline CDR1 is SGDLS and CDR2 YYNGEE. V gave up 5 bases and J gave up 3 bases; unmatched junction bases: 7. CDR3 DNA: TGTGCCAGCAGTCAGGGACAGGATTACTACGAGCAGTACTTC. Translated: CASSQGQDYYEQYF.

This clonotype was recorded a few times. One end of the junction fails to match germline, which may point to a read error. V usage is TRBV11-2 and J usage is TRBJ1-2; no reliable D call. This CDR3 has 14 amino acids. Germline CDR1 and CDR2: SGHAT and FQNNGV. Here the CDR3 DNA reads TGTGTCAGCAGCCAGCTTCGGGCTAACTATGGCTACACCTTC. It encodes CVSSQLRANYGYTF.

This clonotype was detected ten times or more. The chain carries TRBV12-5 and TRBJ1-3; D is ambiguous. The V and J ends lost 1 base and 0 bases respectively, with 1 base between them. The length of the CDR3 is 13 residues. Germline V CDR1 and CDR2: LGHNT, FRNRAP. The CDR3, as DNA: TGTGCTAGTGGTTTGGACTCTGGAAACACCATATATTTT. Translation gives CASGLDSGNTIYF.

Many counts were recorded for this clonotype. This chain uses TRBV7-2 with TRBJ2-6; D not resolved. With 3 bases removed from V and 0 bases from J, the gap between germline ends came to 3 bases. Germline lookup yields CDR1 SGHTA and CDR2 FQGNSA. This CDR3 is 14 amino acids long. This CDR3 is CASSFPSGANVLTF. CDR3 nucleotide sequence: TGTGCCAGCAGCTTCCCCTCTGGGGCCAACGTCCTGACTTTC.

As concerns this clonotype: A much larger clone differs from this one at a single base, so this may be a read error. This rearrangement joins TRBV5-6 to TRBJ1-2; a possible D gene is TRBD1 (6 bases). Germline V gene lookup returns CDR1 SGHDT and CDR2 YYEEEE. The CDR3 runs 13 residues. CDR3 region: CVSSLDRNYGYTF. The CDR3 bases are TGTGTCAGCAGCCTAGACAGGAACTATGGCTACACCTTC.

This clonotype was detected only a few times. V and J are TRBV7-8 and TRBJ2-2; D is undetermined. Germline lookup yields CDR1 SGHVS and CDR2 FQNEAQ. V was cut by 1 base and J by 3 bases, with 12 bases left in between. The CDR3 totals 16 residues. The CDR3 loop is CASSLVSLLDTGELFF. The CDR3 DNA is TGTGCCAGCAGCTTAGTCTCCTTACTCGACACCGGGGAGCTGTTTTTT.

This clonotype was detected only a few times. The chain joins TRBV10-3 to TRBJ1-1; D gene ambiguous. Per germline, CDR1 ENHRY and CDR2 SYGVKD. This CDR3 has 13 amino acids. V was cut by 0 bases and J by 6 bases, with 8 bases left in between. The CDR3, as DNA: TGTGCCATCAGTGAGTCTACGATACCTGAAGCTTTCTTT. Translation gives CAISESTIPEAFF.

This clonotype was recorded at least ten times. The rearrangement links TRBV18 to TRBJ1-1; D gene ambiguous. The CDR3 is 13 residues long. The germline gives CDR1 KGHSH, CDR2 LQKENI. V lost 2 bases, J lost 0 bases, and 4 bases lay in between. The CDR3 loop reads CASSPSLNTEAFF. In DNA, the CDR3 is TGTGCCAGCTCACCAAGTTTGAACACTGAAGCTTTCTTT. Together with reference TRBV18 and TRBJ1-1, the CDR3 gives the full variable domain: NAGVMQNPRHLVRRRGQEARLRCSPMKGHSHVYWYRQLPEEGLKFMVYLQKENIIDESGMPKERFSAEFPKEGPSILRIQQVVRGDSAAYFCASSPSLNTEAFFGQGTRLTVV.

This clonotype has a count of ten or more. This sequence joins TRBV9 and TRBJ2-7; either TRBD1 or TRBD2 may supply D (6 bases each). V was pared by 2 bases and J by 6 bases, with 15 bases between. Per germline, CDR1 SGDLS and CDR2 YYNGEE. The CDR3 extends over 14 amino acids. CDR3: CASSVTPRGVEQYF. CDR3 in DNA: TGTGCCAGCAGCGTCACCCCGAGGGGGGTCGAGCAGTACTTC.

J is TRBJ2-4 and V is TRBV7-9, with TRBD2 matching 10 bases. CDR3 size: 15 residues. The V gene end was trimmed by 7 bases and the J gene end by 6 bases; junction bases not matched to a gene: 9. Germline loops: CDR1 SEHNR, CDR2 FQNEAQ (reference sequence). The CDR3 nucleotides read TGTGCCAGCAACATAGCGGGAGGCAGTGGAAACATTCAGTACTTC. It codes for CASNIAGGSGNIQYF.

This clonotype was counted at least ten times. The rearrangement links TRBV6-2 or TRBV6-3 to TRBJ1-5; D unclear. The CDR3 has 16 amino acids. CDR1 and CDR2 (germline): MNHEY, SVGEGT. V gave up 6 bases and J gave up 4 bases, with 19 bases separating them. The CDR3 DNA reads TGTGCCAGCAGCAGAACCGGGCCTGCTATAAATCAGCCCCAGCATTTT. It specifies CASSRTGPAINQPQHF.

This clonotype was recorded at least ten times. The V and J genes are TRBV18 and TRBJ1-1; D ambiguous. Trimming pared 1 base from V and 2 bases from J, leaving 11 bases between. The V gene's germline CDR1 is KGHSH and CDR2 LQKENI. The CDR3 spans 15 residues. Here the CDR3 reads CASSPQGQPNTEAFF. CDR3 bases: TGTGCCAGCTCACCACAAGGGCAACCAAACACTGAAGCTTTCTTT.

The chain joins TRBV10-3 to TRBJ2-7, with D maybe TRBD1 (5 bases). Per germline, CDR1 ENHRY and CDR2 SYGVKD. V gave up 2 bases and J gave up 6 bases, with 8 bases separating them. The CDR3 has 12 residues. Here the CDR3 reads CAISEVRAEQYF. The DNA of the CDR3 is TGTGCCATCAGTGAGGTCAGGGCCGAGCAGTACTTC.

Ten or more counts support this clonotype. This sequence joins TRBV6-2 or TRBV6-3 and TRBJ2-4; unclear D gene. With 7 bases removed from V and 1 base from J, the gap between germline ends came to 2 bases. The CDR3 loop spans 11 amino acids. Looked up from germline, CDR1 is MNHEY and CDR2 is SVGEGT. In nucleotides, the CDR3 is TGTGCCAGCACCGCCAAAAACATTCAGTACTTC. Its protein product is CASTAKNIQYF.

This clonotype was detected only once. The rearrangement joins TRBV6-2 or TRBV6-3 to TRBJ2-3; possible D gene TRBD2, 5 bases. V was cut by 4 bases and J by 11 bases, with 13 bases left in between. CDR3 length: 12 amino acids. Germline V CDR1 and CDR2: MNHEY, SVGEGT. CDR3 region: CASSSTGILQYF. The DNA for the CDR3 is TGTGCCAGCAGTTCGACGGGGATCTTGCAGTATTTT.

This clonotype has ten or more counts. V gene TRBV30 combines with J gene TRBJ1-1; no reliable D call. This CDR3 contains 11 residues. Trimming took 0 bases from V and 4 from J, leaving 3 bases between them. Germline V gene sequence: CDR1 GTSNPN, CDR2 SVGIG (reference sequence). Written as DNA, the CDR3 is TGTGCCTGGAGTGTCGTCACTGAAGCTTTCTTT. Encoded protein: CAWSVVTEAFF.

In its sample, this clonotype was seen many times. V is TRBV4-2 and J is TRBJ2-7; the match to TRBD2 covers 7 bases. CDR1 is LGHNA, CDR2 YNFKEQ, per germline. The CDR3 length is 16 residues. V lost 3 bases to trimming and J lost 5 bases; unmatched junction nucleotides: 13. The CDR3 protein is CASSHSGPGGSHEQYF. The CDR3 DNA follows: TGTGCCAGCAGCCACTCGGGACCGGGAGGATCCCACGAGCAGTACTTC.

This clonotype was seen at least ten times. This chain links TRBV7-2 with TRBJ2-3, with TRBD2 identical over 8 bases. Germline CDR1 is SGHTA and CDR2 is FQGNSA. Trimming at V came to 4 bases and at J to 3 bases, leaving 9 bases not matched to a gene. CDR3 length: 16 amino acids. CDR3 DNA sequence: TGTGCCAGCAGCTCTCCGAGGAGCGGGAGAACAGATACGCAGTATTTT. This sequence encodes CASSSPRSGRTDTQYF.

This clonotype was detected many times. The rearrangement uses TRBV20-1 and TRBJ1-2; no clear D gene. Germline CDR1 reads DFQATT; CDR2 reads SNEGSKA (reference sequence). Trimming took off 0 bases at V and 2 bases at J, with 13 bases between the two ends. This CDR3 has 15 amino acids. The CDR3 DNA reads TGCAGTGCTAGAGATCGGTGGGAAGGGAACTATGGCTACACCTTC. Translated, it gives CSARDRWEGNYGYTF.

This clonotype was seen a handful of times. This chain connects TRBV27 to TRBJ2-3; D gene uncertain. This CDR3 contains 15 residues. CDR1 is MNHEY and CDR2 is SMNVEV in the germline V gene (reference sequence). V was pared by 3 bases and J by 1 base, with 11 bases between. The CDR3 sequence: CASSLLDPRTDTQYF. CDR3 DNA: TGTGCCAGCAGTTTGCTGGACCCGCGCACAGATACGCAGTATTTT.

In this sample, this clonotype turned up many times. The chain employs TRBV29-1 and TRBJ1-1; D remains unclear. The CDR3 has 14 residues. Trimming stripped 4 bases from V and 0 bases from J, with 12 bases between. CDR1 and CDR2 (germline): SQVTM, ANQGSEA. The CDR3 here is CSVAQQNLNTEAFF. CDR3 nucleotide sequence: TGCAGCGTTGCCCAACAGAACCTGAACACTGAAGCTTTCTTT.

The rearrangement joins TRBV4-1 to TRBJ2-7; TRBD1 matches at 10 bases. Trimming took 1 base from V and 4 from J; bases not matched to a gene: 1. The CDR3 has 14 amino acids. Looked up from germline, CDR1 is MGHRA and CDR2 is YSYEKL. The CDR3 here is CASSQGDRGYEQYF. The CDR3 nucleotides are TGCGCCAGCAGCCAAGGGGACAGGGGTTACGAGCAGTACTTC.

This clonotype came up many times. The J gene is TRBJ1-2, the V gene TRBV3-1, with D perhaps TRBD1 (5 bases). Between the trimmed V and J ends, which lost 8 bases and 4 bases, there was a span of 8 bases. The CDR3 has 11 residues. Germline loops: CDR1 LGHDT, CDR2 YNNKEL (reference sequence). CDR3 in DNA: TGTGCCAGCGGAGGGGTCTATGGCTACACCTTC. Protein sequence: CASGGVYGYTF.

CDR3 DNA: TGTGCCAGCAGCAAAGGGGATAGCGGGATCTCCACCTACGAGCAGTACTTC. Protein product: CASSKGDSGISTYEQYF. The gene calls are TRBV21-1 and TRBJ2-7; TRBD2 is taken as the D call from the table, unchecked against the DNA. TRBV21-1 is labeled a pseudogene. This CDR3 spans 17 amino acids.

The rearrangement links TRBV5-1 to TRBJ2-5; no clear D. The V end was cut by 0 bases, the J end by 5 bases, with 17 bases between. CDR3 size: 16 residues. Germline lookup yields CDR1 SGHRS and CDR2 YFSETQ. CDR3 nucleotides: TGCGCCAGCAGCTTGGCCGGGCAACGCCTGGGGGAGACCCAGTACTTC. It specifies CASSLAGQRLGETQYF.